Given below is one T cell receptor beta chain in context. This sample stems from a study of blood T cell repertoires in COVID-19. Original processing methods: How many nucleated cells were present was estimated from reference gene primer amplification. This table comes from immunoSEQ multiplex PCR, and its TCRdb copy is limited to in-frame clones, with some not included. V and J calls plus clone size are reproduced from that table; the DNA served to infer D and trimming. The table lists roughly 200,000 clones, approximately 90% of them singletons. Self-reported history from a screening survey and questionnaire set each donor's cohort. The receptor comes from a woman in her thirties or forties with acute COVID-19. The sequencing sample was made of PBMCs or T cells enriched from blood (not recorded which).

The CDR3 protein is CASSPGWPYNSPLHF. In DNA form, the CDR3 reads TGTGCCAGCAGTCCGGGGTGGCCGTATAATTCACCCCTCCACTTT. The chain combines TRBV27 with TRBJ1-6; D not resolved. The CDR3 totals 15 residues. Trimming left V 5 bases short and J 4 bases short, with 12 bases between. Germline values: CDR1 MNHEY, CDR2 SMNVEV (reference sequence).